A single sample is the source of the 20 T cell receptor beta chains below, sequenced in a study of spatial heterogeneity in lung cancer. TCRdb called the 5' RACE reads again in MiXCR, with one record for every CDR3 protein. In the table there are about 85,000 distinct CDR3 sequences, more than 15% of which are singletons. Time point of the sample: sample taken at primary tumor resection. Without sorting, whole RNA was sequenced from tumor, nontumor lung or frozen PBMC. The sequenced sample was PBMCs, obtained at surgery. These receptors were taken from a male donor with early-stage non-small cell lung cancer.

The CDR3 protein is CASSYRTGSTDTQYF. DNA for the CDR3: TGTGCCAGCAGCTATAGGACAGGGTCCACAGATACGCAGTATTTT. The rearrangement uses TRBV7-9 and TRBJ2-3, with 8 bases lining up with TRBD1. The J segment lost 2 bases and the V segment lost 4 bases, leaving 5 bases of the junction unmatched. The CDR3 covers 15 residues. Germline CDR1 and CDR2: SEHNR and FQNEAQ (reference sequence).

The V gene is TRBV25-1, the J gene TRBJ1-1, with TRBD1 identical over 7 bases. Germline loops: CDR1 MGHDK, CDR2 SYGVNS. J was trimmed by 4 bases and V by 6 bases; bases with no gene match: 5. CDR3 length: 13 amino acids. This chain's CDR3 is CASRNTGATEAFF. CDR3 in DNA: TGTGCCAGCAGGAACACAGGGGCCACTGAAGCTTTCTTT. The whole variable domain, filled in from reference TRBV25-1 and TRBJ1-1, reads EADIYQTPRYLVIGTGKKITLECSQTMGHDKMYWYQQDPGMELHLIHYSYGVNSTEKGDLSSESTVSRIRTEHFPLTLESARPSHTSQYLCASRNTGATEAFFGQGTRLTVV.

The rearrangement links TRBV2 to TRBJ1-6; D perhaps matches TRBD1 (5 bases). The CDR3 is made up of 12 amino acids. Germline lookup yields CDR1 SNHLY and CDR2 FYNNEI. The V end lost 4 bases, the J end lost 10 bases, and 8 bases lay between the germline ends. CDR3: CASSGDGSPLHF. The DNA for the CDR3 is TGTGCCAGCAGTGGGGACGGCTCACCCCTCCACTTT.

The V call is TRBV6-1, the J call TRBJ2-3, with 7 bases fitting TRBD2. The CDR3 runs 14 residues. The V gene's germline CDR1 is MNHNS and CDR2 SASEGT. V lost 4 bases, J lost 2 bases, and 3 bases stayed unmatched. The CDR3 DNA is TGTGCCAGCAGTGCGGGGACTAACACAGATACGCAGTATTTT. Its translation is CASSAGTNTDTQYF.

This clonotype was detected ten times or more. The chain carries TRBV18 and TRBJ2-1, with 14 bases aligning to TRBD2. Germline values: CDR1 KGHSH, CDR2 LQKENI. Trimming at V came to 3 bases and at J to 4 bases, leaving 11 bases not matched to a gene. The CDR3 loop spans 19 amino acids. CDR3 in amino acids: CASSPRPGLAGEGYNEQFF. The CDR3 bases are TGTGCCAGCTCACCCCGACCGGGACTAGCGGGAGAAGGGTACAATGAGCAGTTCTTC.

This clonotype has more than one count but fewer than ten. V and J are TRBV5-6 and TRBJ2-5; TRBD1 aligns across 8 bases. In germline, CDR1 is SGHDT, CDR2 YYEEEE. Germline trimming cut 2 bases from V and 6 bases from J; bases unmatched to any gene: 3. The CDR3 is 13 amino acids. The CDR3 spells CASSFTGGQTQYF. Written as DNA, the CDR3 is TGTGCCAGCAGCTTTACAGGGGGGCAGACCCAGTACTTC.

At least ten counts were recorded for this clonotype. The chain couples TRBV27 to TRBJ2-1; tentatively, D is TRBD2 (6 bases). V lost 3 bases and J 0 bases, leaving 9 bases between the germline ends. Germline-derived CDR1 and CDR2 are MNHEY and SMNVEV (reference sequence). The CDR3 is made up of 15 amino acids. The CDR3 here is CASSFVGSSYNEQFF. DNA of the CDR3: TGTGCCAGCAGTTTCGTCGGGAGCTCCTACAATGAGCAGTTCTTC.

This clonotype appeared a few times. The chain recombines TRBV3-1 with TRBJ1-1, with a weak D call TRBD1 (5 bases). This CDR3 comprises 14 residues. Between the trimmed V and J ends, which lost 7 bases and 1 base, there was a span of 13 bases. The germline CDR1 and CDR2 sequences are LGHDT and YNNKEL (reference sequence). The CDR3 DNA reads TGTGCCAGCACTCAGGGAGGGACGAACACTGAAGCTTTCTTT. Its protein product is CASTQGGTNTEAFF. Drawing the rest from reference TRBV3-1 and TRBJ1-1, the complete variable domain is DTAVSQTPKYLVTQMGNDKSIKCEQNLGHDTMYWYKQDSKKFLKIMFSYNNKELIINETVPNRFSPKSPDKAHLNLHINSLELGDSAVYFCASTQGGTNTEAFFGQGTRLTVV.

This clonotype was observed at least ten times. The chain combines TRBV27 with TRBJ1-2; D is undetermined. CDR1 and CDR2 from the germline V gene are MNHEY and SMNVEV (reference sequence). Trimming took off 8 bases at V and 6 bases at J, with 16 bases between the two ends. CDR3 size: 13 residues. This CDR3 is CASSYSGENGYTF. Here the CDR3 DNA reads TGTGCCAGCTCCTATAGTGGGGAAAATGGCTACACCTTC.

In its sample, this clonotype was seen a few times. The V call is TRBV28, the J call TRBJ2-7, with D tentatively TRBD1 (6 bases). Trimming shortened V by 10 bases and J by 3 bases, and 16 bases separated the two germline ends. Germline lookup yields CDR1 MDHEN and CDR2 SYDVKM. The CDR3 totals 13 residues. CDR3 amino acids: CATTAGTLYEQYF. Written as DNA, the CDR3 is TGTGCCACCACCGCCGGGACACTCTACGAGCAGTACTTC. The full variable domain, rest sourced from reference TRBV28 and TRBJ2-7, is DVKVTQSSRYLVKRTGEKVFLECVQDMDHENMFWYRQDPGLGLRLIYFSYDVKMKEKGDIPEGYSVSREKKERFSLILESASTNQTSMYLCATTAGTLYEQYFGPGTRLTVT.

There are a few counts of this clonotype. The chain employs TRBV27 and TRBJ1-5; D uncertain. The CDR3 totals 16 residues. Between the trimmed V and J ends, which lost 6 bases and 0 bases, there was a span of 15 bases. Germline V gene sequence: CDR1 MNHEY, CDR2 SMNVEV (reference sequence). The CDR3 nucleotides are TGTGCCAGCAGCCCCCAGAAACTAGCTAGCAATCAGCCCCAGCATTTT. Translated, it gives CASSPQKLASNQPQHF.

This clonotype has only a few counts. The V call is TRBV5-4, the J call TRBJ2-3; tentative D call: TRBD2 (5 bases). The CDR3 runs to 15 residues. Germline V lookup: CDR1 SGHNT, CDR2 YYREEE (reference sequence). Between the trimmed V and J ends, which lost 0 bases and 1 base, there was a span of 9 bases. The CDR3 protein is CASSLAGWRTDTQYF. The DNA for the CDR3 is TGTGCCAGCAGCTTGGCGGGGTGGCGCACAGATACGCAGTATTTT.

This clonotype was found a few times. The chain combines TRBV11-1 with TRBJ2-5, with TRBD1 matching over 7 bases. Germline lookup yields CDR1 SGHAT and CDR2 FQDESV (reference sequence). The CDR3 length is 14 residues. Losses at the gene ends were 5 bases for V and 2 bases for J; bases not matched to a gene: 5. CDR3 nucleotides: TGTGCCAGCAGCCCCGGGACAGTACAAGAGACCCAGTACTTC. It codes for CASSPGTVQETQYF.

There are a few counts of this clonotype. This chain links TRBV3-1 with TRBJ2-1, with 8 bases lining up with TRBD1. The V and J ends lost 4 bases and 8 bases, in that order; junction bases with no gene match: 4. The germline V gene has CDR1 LGHDT and CDR2 YNNKEL (reference sequence). CDR3 length: 13 amino acids. The CDR3 loop is CASSRQGLDEQFF. CDR3 nucleotides: TGTGCCAGCAGCCGACAGGGGCTGGATGAGCAGTTCTTC.

CDR3 DNA sequence: TGTGCCAGCAGCCGCTCCCCGGGGGCCCAAGAGACCCAGTACTTC. It codes for CASSRSPGAQETQYF. The chain recombines TRBV4-2 with TRBJ2-5; either TRBD1 or TRBD2 may fit D (6 bases each). V was pared by 4 bases and J by 1 base, with 13 bases between. From germline, CDR1 is LGHNA and CDR2 YNFKEQ. CDR3 size: 15 residues.

There are a few counts of this clonotype. The chain uses TRBV5-5 and TRBJ1-5; D gene unclear. This CDR3 contains 14 residues. V dropped 0 bases and J dropped 0 bases, with 4 bases sitting between them. The V gene's germline CDR1 is SGHKS and CDR2 YYEKEE (reference sequence). The CDR3: CASSLGHSNQPQHF. The CDR3 bases are TGTGCCAGCAGCTTGGGACATAGCAATCAGCCCCAGCATTTT.

This clonotype was recorded a few times. This chain joins TRBV20-1 and TRBJ1-6; 10 nucleotides agree with TRBD1. The CDR3 totals 14 residues. Germline values: CDR1 DFQATT, CDR2 SNEGSKA (reference sequence). The V segment lost 1 base and the J segment 8 bases; nucleotides outside the gene matches: 2. The CDR3, as DNA: TGCAGTGCTAGAGCGACAGGGGGCGATTCACCCCTCCACTTT. Amino acid sequence: CSARATGGDSPLHF.

This chain joins TRBV5-4 and TRBJ2-3; 8 nucleotides match TRBD2. CDR3 length equals 16 residues. Looked up from germline, CDR1 is SGHNT and CDR2 is YYREEE (reference sequence). Losses at the gene ends were 2 bases for V and 6 bases for J; bases not matched to a gene: 11. This CDR3 reads CASSLQLLAVADTQYF. The CDR3 DNA reads TGTGCCAGCAGCTTACAATTACTAGCGGTGGCGGATACGCAGTATTTT.

V usage is TRBV12-3 or TRBV12-4 and J usage is TRBJ1-3, with unresolved D. V gave up 7 bases and J gave up 3 bases, with 13 bases separating them. The length of the CDR3 is 14 residues. This chain's CDR3 is CASNPNTIGNTIYF. CDR3 in DNA: TGTGCCAGCAACCCCAATACTATTGGAAACACCATATATTTT.

This clonotype has just a few counts. The CDR3 loop is CASSLWGDAYNEQFF. In DNA form, the CDR3 reads TGTGCCAGCAGCTTATGGGGGGATGCCTACAATGAGCAGTTCTTC. This chain connects TRBV7-2 to TRBJ2-1; possibly TRBD2 for D (6 bases). Germline V CDR1 and CDR2: SGHTA, FQGNSA. This CDR3 has 15 residues. V was trimmed by 2 bases and J by 2 bases, leaving 10 bases between them.